The 5 T cell receptor beta chains given below trace back to one sample, sequenced in a study of blood T cell repertoires in COVID-19. Measured with immunoSEQ multiplex PCR; TCRdb has only the in-frame clones, and not every one. The sample holds a few hundred thousand clones; around 90% are singletons and the top ten take around 6.8%. Material for sequencing was peripheral blood. The receptors come from a woman aged 30 to 39 with COVID-19, enrolled during active disease.

The chain carries TRBV24-1 and TRBJ1-4; 8 bases line up with TRBD1. After removal of 4 bases from V and 7 bases from J, the junction contained 7 bases not matched to a gene. CDR1 is KGHDR, CDR2 SFDVKD, per germline. This CDR3 has 15 amino acids. The CDR3 reads CATSDSTGGGEKLFF. In DNA form, the CDR3 reads TGTGCCACCAGTGACTCTACAGGGGGTGGTGAAAAACTGTTTTTT.

CDR3 in amino acids: CSASSLAVRNEQFF. CDR3 in DNA: TGCAGTGCTAGTAGCCTAGCAGTCCGGAATGAGCAGTTCTTC. This chain connects TRBV20-1 to TRBJ2-1; weak D call: TRBD2 (5 bases). The CDR3 runs 14 residues. Germline CDR1 and CDR2: DFQATT and SNEGSKA (reference sequence). V was cut by 3 bases and J by 7 bases, with 16 bases left in between.

This clone has just one count. This chain joins TRBV10-3 and TRBJ2-1, with D perhaps matching TRBD1 (5 bases). CDR3 size: 12 residues. In germline, CDR1 is ENHRY, CDR2 SYGVKD. V was pared by 6 bases and J by 6 bases, with 9 bases between. The CDR3 loop reads CAISPDSNEQFF. The CDR3 region has the DNA TGTGCCATCAGCCCAGACAGCAATGAGCAGTTCTTC.

Here the CDR3 reads CASRLRDRVIYEQYF. CDR3 bases: TGTGCCAGCAGACTCCGGGACAGGGTAATCTACGAGCAGTACTTC. The V gene is TRBV6-6, the J gene TRBJ2-7, with 9 bases that match TRBD1. The CDR3 has 15 residues. The V segment lost 6 bases and the J segment 3 bases; nucleotides outside the gene matches: 9. The germline V gene encodes CDR1 MNHNY and CDR2 SVGAGI (reference sequence).

V is TRBV10-2 and J is TRBJ2-7, with TRBD2 as a possible D gene (6 bases). This CDR3 is 13 amino acids long. The germline V gene encodes CDR1 WSHSY and CDR2 SAAADI. V lost 8 bases, J lost 0 bases, and 11 bases lay in between. The chain's CDR3 is CASQGLNSYEQYF. In DNA form, the CDR3 reads TGCGCCAGCCAGGGACTGAACTCCTACGAGCAGTACTTC.